Listed below are T cell receptor beta chains from one sample, sequenced in a study of blood T cell repertoires in COVID-19. Sequenced by immunoSEQ multiplex PCR; TCRdb stores in-frame clones only, minus some. The table includes about 170,000 clones, more than 85% detected once. The sequenced sample was peripheral blood. The receptors were sampled from a man between 60 and 70 years old with COVID-19, enrolled during active disease. Both conserved end residues are part of each CDR3. The order of the fields is V gene, J gene, CDR3 protein.

v_call: TRBV6-5
j_call: TRBJ1-1
cdr3_aa: CASRPGQPNTEAFF

v_call: TRBV25-1
j_call: TRBJ1-5
cdr3_aa: CASSVQGREPQHF

v_call: TRBV19
j_call: TRBJ1-1
cdr3_aa: CASSTLDRMAAAFF

v_call: TRBV7-2
j_call: TRBJ1-2
cdr3_aa: CASSLYRDTLNDYGYTF

v_call: TRBV9
j_call: TRBJ1-4
cdr3_aa: CASSVNDRPYHNEEKLFF

v_call: TRBV9
j_call: TRBJ1-2
cdr3_aa: CASSVESGTGYGYTF

v_call: TRBV18
j_call: TRBJ1-2
cdr3_aa: CASSPGTGVGGYTF

v_call: TRBV3-1/TRBV3-2
j_call: TRBJ1-3
cdr3_aa: CASSRSPSSGNTIYF

v_call: TRBV6-5
j_call: TRBJ1-1
cdr3_aa: CASRTNGMGGTEAFF

v_call: TRBV30
j_call: TRBJ2-4
cdr3_aa: CAWSVRGAKNIQYF

v_call: TRBV12-3/TRBV12-4
j_call: TRBJ1-5
cdr3_aa: CASSLKAAGPQHF

v_call: TRBV27
j_call: TRBJ2-1
cdr3_aa: CASSLGLAGPSYNEQFF

v_call: TRBV30
j_call: TRBJ1-3
cdr3_aa: CAWIRAGGSGNTIYF

v_call: TRBV20-1
j_call: TRBJ1-1
cdr3_aa: CSAPLGEAFF

v_call: TRBV30
j_call: TRBJ1-6
cdr3_aa: CAWSVLANSPLHF

v_call: TRBV7-8
j_call: TRBJ1-6
cdr3_aa: CASSPDGVGEGYNSPLHF

v_call: TRBV18
j_call: TRBJ1-1
cdr3_aa: CASSPFELNTEAFF

v_call: TRBV19
j_call: TRBJ2-3
cdr3_aa: CASLAGYTDTQYF

v_call: TRBV19
j_call: TRBJ1-5
cdr3_aa: CASSILRGDNQPQHF

v_call: TRBV5-4
j_call: TRBJ2-7
cdr3_aa: CASSLDGTQWYF

v_call: TRBV19
j_call: TRBJ1-3
cdr3_aa: CASSHHSPTGSTGNTIYF

v_call: TRBV3-1/TRBV3-2
j_call: TRBJ1-6
cdr3_aa: CASSDWGDNSPLHF

v_call: TRBV7-2
j_call: TRBJ2-7
cdr3_aa: CASSGNSGSFYEQYF

v_call: TRBV7-2
j_call: TRBJ2-7
cdr3_aa: CASSLESRSYEQYF

v_call: TRBV6-1
j_call: TRBJ1-2
cdr3_aa: CASSDDRGGTYGYTF

v_call: TRBV10-2
j_call: TRBJ1-6
cdr3_aa: CASSETANSPLHF

v_call: TRBV6-2/TRBV6-3
j_call: TRBJ1-5
cdr3_aa: CASSTGHQPQHF

v_call: TRBV27
j_call: TRBJ1-4
cdr3_aa: CASSVSGGGEKLFF

v_call: TRBV3-1/TRBV3-2
j_call: TRBJ1-3
cdr3_aa: CASSQDRGFSGNTIYF

v_call: TRBV12-5
j_call: TRBJ1-1
cdr3_aa: CASGLVPGGVTEAFF